A selection of T cell receptor beta chains follows, all from one sample in a study of blood T cell repertoires in COVID-19. Data came from immunoSEQ multiplex PCR; TCRdb stores just in-frame clones and leaves some out. The sample lists approximately 210,000 clones, around 84% occurring once. Sequencing was performed on peripheral blood. The receptors come from a man aged 25 to 40 with active or convalescent COVID-19. The CDR3 runs from the conserved cysteine through the conserved F or W. A D gene is named only where the DNA matches it firmly. The size of a clone is reported for some rows only, either as once, few or many, or as a class for expanded clones.

size: NA
V: TRBV27
J: TRBJ2-7
D: TRBD1
CDR3: CASSYSGQGFEEQYF
DNA: TGTGCCAGCAGTTACTCCGGACAGGGGTTTGAAGAGCAGTACTTC

size: NA
V: TRBV11-2
J: TRBJ2-3
D: TRBD2
CDR3: CASSLRSSGDPTDTQYF
DNA: TGTGCCAGCAGCTTAAGGTCTAGCGGGGACCCAACAGATACGCAGTATTTT

size: few
V: TRBV27
J: TRBJ1-2
D: NA
CDR3: CASSLRQGYGYTF
DNA: TGTGCCAGCAGTTTAAGGCAGGGCTATGGCTACACCTTC

size: NA
V: TRBV7-8
J: TRBJ2-7
D: TRBD1
CDR3: CASSQRNRQGISYEQYF
DNA: TGTGCCAGCAGCCAACGCAACCGACAGGGGATATCCTACGAGCAGTACTTC

size: NA
V: TRBV4-1
J: TRBJ2-7
D: TRBD2
CDR3: CASSLRTSGSYGTYEQYF
DNA: TGCGCCAGCAGCCTCCGGACTAGCGGGAGCTACGGTACCTACGAGCAGTACTTC

size: NA
V: TRBV25-1
J: TRBJ2-7
D: TRBD2
CDR3: CASSARLAGGPVYEQYF
DNA: TGTGCCAGCAGTGCCCGACTAGCGGGAGGGCCGGTCTACGAGCAGTACTTC

size: NA
V: TRBV4-2
J: TRBJ1-1
D: TRBD1
CDR3: CASSQPGQGPRSTEAFF
DNA: TGTGCCAGCAGCCAACCCGGACAGGGTCCGCGAAGCACTGAAGCTTTCTTT

size: NA
V: TRBV2
J: TRBJ2-6
D: NA
CDR3: CASSSELSGANVLTF
DNA: TGTGCCAGCAGTTCTGAACTCTCTGGGGCCAACGTCCTGACTTTC

size: NA
V: TRBV11-3
J: TRBJ2-2
D: NA
CDR3: CASSLAGSGTGELFF
DNA: TGTGCCAGCAGCTTAGCAGGGTCGGGCACCGGGGAGCTGTTTTTT

size: NA
V: TRBV9
J: TRBJ1-2
D: NA
CDR3: CASSVDGGGYTF
DNA: TGTGCCAGCAGCGTAGACGGGGGTGGCTACACCTTC

size: NA
V: TRBV1
J: TRBJ2-7
D: NA
CDR3: CTSSQSGGVFEQYF
DNA: TGCACCAGCAGCCAAAGCGGGGGAGTTTTTGAGCAGTACTTC

size: NA
V: TRBV7-8
J: TRBJ1-2
D: NA
CDR3: CASSLGGGDGYTF
DNA: TGTGCCAGCAGCTTAGGGGGAGGAGATGGCTACACCTTC

size: NA
V: TRBV6-2/TRBV6-3
J: TRBJ1-1
D: NA
CDR3: CASSFWQGLIEAFF
DNA: TGTGCCAGCAGTTTTTGGCAGGGCCTAATTGAAGCTTTCTTT

size: once
V: TRBV2
J: TRBJ1-4
D: TRBD1
CDR3: CASSGQGANNEKLFF
DNA: TGTGCCAGCAGCGGACAGGGGGCGAATAATGAAAAACTGTTTTTT

size: NA
V: TRBV9
J: TRBJ2-3
D: NA
CDR3: CASSAVPSSGRRETDTQYF
DNA: TGTGCCAGCAGCGCTGTACCTTCTTCAGGGCGACGAGAGACAGATACGCAGTATTTT

size: NA
V: TRBV28
J: TRBJ1-4
D: NA
CDR3: CASSFEGGWEKLFF
DNA: TGTGCCAGCAGTTTTGAGGGGGGGTGGGAAAAACTGTTTTTT